The TCR beta chain described here comes from a study of cytomegalovirus exposure and HLA in healthy donors. Findings of the study overall: Among TCR beta chains, those listed as cytomegalovirus-associated numbered over 150. Accurate HLA-A and HLA-B prediction from TCR beta sequences was reported for most subjects.

Worth noting for this clone: What it binds is not known.

PCR used 60 Vbeta primers and 13 Jbeta primers. In the authors' workflow: In a later analysis, about 12 million of approximately 80 million unique beta chains occurred in at least two donors. TCRdb's table, derived via immunoSEQ multiplex PCR, lists solely in-frame clones and lacks some. V, J and clone size are taken as reported in that table, and D and trimming were inferred from the DNA itself. The table has roughly 140,000 clones, about four fifths seen once. This CDR3 is 16 amino acids long. The J segment lost 1 base and the V segment lost 4 bases, leaving 7 bases of the junction unmatched. Looked up from germline, CDR1 is SGHRS and CDR2 is YFSETQ.

This TCR was recovered from a man aged 45-65 years in good health and CMV-seropositive. What was sequenced was PBMCs. This rearrangement joins TRBV5-1 to TRBJ2-2, with TRBD1 identical over 7 bases. In DNA, the CDR3 is TGCGCCAGCAGCATAGGGACAGCACAGAACACCGGGGAGCTGTTTTTT. Its protein is CASSIGTAQNTGELFF.